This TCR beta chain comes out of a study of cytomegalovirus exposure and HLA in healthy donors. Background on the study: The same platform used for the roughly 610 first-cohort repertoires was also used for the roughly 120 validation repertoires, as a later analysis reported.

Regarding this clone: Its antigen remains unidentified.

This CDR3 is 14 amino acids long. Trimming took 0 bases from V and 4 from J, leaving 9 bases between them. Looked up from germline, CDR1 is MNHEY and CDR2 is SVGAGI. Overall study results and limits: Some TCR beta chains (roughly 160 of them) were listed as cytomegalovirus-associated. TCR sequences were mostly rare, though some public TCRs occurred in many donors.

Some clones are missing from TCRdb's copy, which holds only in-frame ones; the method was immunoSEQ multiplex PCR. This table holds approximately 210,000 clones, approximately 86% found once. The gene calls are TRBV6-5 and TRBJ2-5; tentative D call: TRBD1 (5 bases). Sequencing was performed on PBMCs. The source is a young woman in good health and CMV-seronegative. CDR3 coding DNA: TGTGCCAGCAGTTACTCCCCAGGGTCAGAGACCCAGTACTTC. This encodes CASSYSPGSETQYF.